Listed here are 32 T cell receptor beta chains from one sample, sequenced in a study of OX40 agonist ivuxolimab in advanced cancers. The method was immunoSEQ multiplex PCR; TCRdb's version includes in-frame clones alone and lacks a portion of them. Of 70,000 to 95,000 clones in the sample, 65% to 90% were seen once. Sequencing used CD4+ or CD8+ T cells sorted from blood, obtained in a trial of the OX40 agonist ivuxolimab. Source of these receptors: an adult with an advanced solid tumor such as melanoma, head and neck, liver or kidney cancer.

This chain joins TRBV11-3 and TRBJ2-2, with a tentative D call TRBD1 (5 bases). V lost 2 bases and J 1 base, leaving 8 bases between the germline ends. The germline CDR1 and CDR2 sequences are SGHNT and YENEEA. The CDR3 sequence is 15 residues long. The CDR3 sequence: CASSLMGQNTGELFF. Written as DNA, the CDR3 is TGTGCCAGCAGCTTAATGGGGCAGAACACCGGGGAGCTGTTTTTT.

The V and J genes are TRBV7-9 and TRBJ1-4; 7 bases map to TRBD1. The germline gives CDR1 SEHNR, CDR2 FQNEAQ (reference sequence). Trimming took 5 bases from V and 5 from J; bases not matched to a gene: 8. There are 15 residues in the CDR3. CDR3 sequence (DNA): TGTGCCAGCAGCCCACGGACAGGAGGGAATGAAAAACTGTTTTTT. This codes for CASSPRTGGNEKLFF.

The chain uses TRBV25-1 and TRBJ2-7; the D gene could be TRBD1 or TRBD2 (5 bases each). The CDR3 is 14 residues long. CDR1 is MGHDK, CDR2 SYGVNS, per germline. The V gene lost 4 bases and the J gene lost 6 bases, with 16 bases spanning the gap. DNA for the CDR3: TGTGCCAGCAGTGGCTCAGGGACCCTGAGCGAGCAGTACTTC. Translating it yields CASSGSGTLSEQYF.

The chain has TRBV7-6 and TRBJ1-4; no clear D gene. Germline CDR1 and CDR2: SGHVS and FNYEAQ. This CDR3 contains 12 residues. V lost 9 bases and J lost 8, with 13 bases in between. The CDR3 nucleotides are TGTGCCAGGGGGTGGGAGCGGGAAAAACTGTTTTTT. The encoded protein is CARGWEREKLFF.

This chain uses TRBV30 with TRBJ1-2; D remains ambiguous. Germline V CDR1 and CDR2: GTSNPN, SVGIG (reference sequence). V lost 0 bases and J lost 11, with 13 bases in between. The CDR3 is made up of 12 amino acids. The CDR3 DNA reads TGTGCCTGGAGTGTAGGGCCCTCAAGGTACACCTTC. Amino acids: CAWSVGPSRYTF.

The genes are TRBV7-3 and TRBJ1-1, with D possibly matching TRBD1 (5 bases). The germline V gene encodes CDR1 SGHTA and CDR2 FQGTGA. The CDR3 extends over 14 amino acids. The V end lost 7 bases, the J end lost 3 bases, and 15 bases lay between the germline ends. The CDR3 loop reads CASTRNGGDTEAFF. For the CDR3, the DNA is TGTGCCAGCACTCGTAATGGGGGGGACACTGAAGCTTTCTTT.

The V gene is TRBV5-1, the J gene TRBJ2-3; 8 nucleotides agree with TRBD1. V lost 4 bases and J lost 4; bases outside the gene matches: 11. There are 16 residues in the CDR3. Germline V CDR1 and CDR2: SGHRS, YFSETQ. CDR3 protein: CASSPQGQGRADTQYF. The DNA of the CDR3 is TGCGCCAGCAGCCCCCAAGGACAGGGCAGGGCAGATACGCAGTATTTT.

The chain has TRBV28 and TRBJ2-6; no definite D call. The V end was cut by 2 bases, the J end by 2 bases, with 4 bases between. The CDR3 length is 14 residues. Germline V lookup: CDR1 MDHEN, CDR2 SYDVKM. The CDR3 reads CASSLRTGANVLTF. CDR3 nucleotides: TGTGCCAGCAGTTTAAGGACTGGGGCCAACGTCCTGACTTTC. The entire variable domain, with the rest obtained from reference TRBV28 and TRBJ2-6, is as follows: DVKVTQSSRYLVKRTGEKVFLECVQDMDHENMFWYRQDPGLGLRLIYFSYDVKMKEKGDIPEGYSVSREKKERFSLILESASTNQTSMYLCASSLRTGANVLTFGAGSRLTVL.

The CDR3 protein is CATSRDLGGRRELFF. The CDR3 DNA sequence: TGTGCCACCAGCAGAGATCTCGGGGGGCGTAGGGAGCTGTTTTTT. The V call is TRBV15, the J call TRBJ2-2; TRBD2 is a possible D gene (7 bases). The length of the CDR3 is 15 residues. From germline, CDR1 is LNHNV and CDR2 YYDKDF (reference sequence). Trimming removed 0 bases from V and 9 bases from J, with 14 bases in between.

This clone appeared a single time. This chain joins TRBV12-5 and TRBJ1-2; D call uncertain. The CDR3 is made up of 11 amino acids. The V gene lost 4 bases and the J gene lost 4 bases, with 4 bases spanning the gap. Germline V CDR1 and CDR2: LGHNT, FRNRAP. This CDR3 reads CASGSGYGYTF. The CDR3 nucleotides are TGTGCTAGTGGTTCGGGCTATGGCTACACCTTC.

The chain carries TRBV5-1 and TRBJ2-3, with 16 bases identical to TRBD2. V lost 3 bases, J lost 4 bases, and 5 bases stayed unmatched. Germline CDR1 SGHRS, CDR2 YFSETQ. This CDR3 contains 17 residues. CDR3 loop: CASSSGLAGGPPDTQYF. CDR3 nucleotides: TGCGCCAGCAGCTCGGGACTAGCGGGAGGGCCCCCAGATACGCAGTATTTT.

The CDR3 region has the DNA TGTGCCAGCAGCTTGGGTGGTTCTGGGACTGGAAACACCATATATTTT. Translating it yields CASSLGGSGTGNTIYF. The chain has TRBV5-6 and TRBJ1-3; no reliable D call. V dropped 0 bases and J dropped 2 bases, with 12 bases sitting between them. Germline loops: CDR1 SGHDT, CDR2 YYEEEE. CDR3 length: 16 residues. Full variable domain (outside the CDR3, taken from reference TRBV5-6 and TRBJ1-3): DAGVTQSPTHLIKTRGQQVTLRCSPKSGHDTVSWYQQALGQGPQFIFQYYEEEERQRGNFPDRFSGHQFPNYSSELNVNALLLGDSALYLCASSLGGSGTGNTIYFGEGSWLTVV.

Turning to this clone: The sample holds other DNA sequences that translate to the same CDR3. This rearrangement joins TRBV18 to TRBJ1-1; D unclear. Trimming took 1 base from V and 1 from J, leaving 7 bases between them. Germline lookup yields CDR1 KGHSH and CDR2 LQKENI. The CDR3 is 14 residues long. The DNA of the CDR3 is TGTGCCAGCTCACCACAACGGCAGAACACTGAAGCTTTCTTT. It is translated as CASSPQRQNTEAFF.

The CDR3 sequence: CASTPGGAGLGEQYF. The CDR3 DNA reads as TGTGCCAGCACCCCTGGGGGGGCTGGACTAGGCGAGCAGTACTTC. The chain joins TRBV6-4 to TRBJ2-7; D is possibly TRBD2 (7 bases). V was pared by 7 bases and J by 6 bases, with 22 bases between. Germline assignment: CDR1 MRHNA and CDR2 SNTAGT. This CDR3 contains 15 residues.

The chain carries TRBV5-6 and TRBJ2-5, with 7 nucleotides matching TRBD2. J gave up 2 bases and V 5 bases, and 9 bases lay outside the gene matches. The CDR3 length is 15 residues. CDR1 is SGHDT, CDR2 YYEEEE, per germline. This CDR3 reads CASRRIAGSQETQYF. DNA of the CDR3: TGTGCCAGCAGAAGGATAGCGGGCTCACAAGAGACCCAGTACTTC.

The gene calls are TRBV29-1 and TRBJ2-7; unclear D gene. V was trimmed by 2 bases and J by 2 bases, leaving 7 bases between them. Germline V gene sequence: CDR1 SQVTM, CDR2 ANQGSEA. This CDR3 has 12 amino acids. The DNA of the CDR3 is TGCAGCGTTGAAATAGTTCCCTACGAGCAGTACTTC. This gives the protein CSVEIVPYEQYF.

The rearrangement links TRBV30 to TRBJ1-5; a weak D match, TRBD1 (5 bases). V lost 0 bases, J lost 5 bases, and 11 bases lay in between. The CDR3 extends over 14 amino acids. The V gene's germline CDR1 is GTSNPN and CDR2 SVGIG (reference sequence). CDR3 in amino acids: CAWSVGLGDQPQHF. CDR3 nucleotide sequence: TGTGCCTGGAGTGTAGGCCTGGGGGATCAGCCCCAGCATTTT.

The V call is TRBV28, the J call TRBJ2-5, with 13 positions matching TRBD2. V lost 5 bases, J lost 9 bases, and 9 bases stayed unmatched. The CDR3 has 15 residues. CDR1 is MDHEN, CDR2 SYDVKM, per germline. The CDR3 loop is CASSLGTSGAWPQYF. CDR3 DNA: TGTGCCAGCAGTCTGGGGACTAGCGGGGCGTGGCCCCAGTACTTC.

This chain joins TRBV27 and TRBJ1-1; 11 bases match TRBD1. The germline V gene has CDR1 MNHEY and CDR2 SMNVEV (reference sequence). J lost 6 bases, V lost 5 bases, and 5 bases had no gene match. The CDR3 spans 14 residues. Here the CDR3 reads CASSPPGQGAEAFF. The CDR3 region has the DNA TGTGCCAGCAGTCCCCCGGGACAGGGGGCTGAAGCTTTCTTT.

The CDR3 DNA reads as TGTGCCAGCAGCCAAGGGACAGGGGGATCCTACGAGCAGTACTTC. Translating it yields CASSQGTGGSYEQYF. This chain uses TRBV4-2 with TRBJ2-7; TRBD1 matches at 10 bases. The V gene end was trimmed by 1 base and the J gene end by 1 base; junction bases not matched to a gene: 1. Germline CDR1 reads LGHNA; CDR2 reads YNFKEQ. The CDR3 is 15 residues long.

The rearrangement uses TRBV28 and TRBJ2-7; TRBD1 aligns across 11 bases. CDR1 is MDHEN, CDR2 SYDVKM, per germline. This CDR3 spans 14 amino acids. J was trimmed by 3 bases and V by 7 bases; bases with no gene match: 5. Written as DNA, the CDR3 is TGTGCCAGCATCCCGGGACAGGGGGGCTACGAGCAGTACTTC. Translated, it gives CASIPGQGGYEQYF.

The CDR3 here is CASSYPVRGHTIYF. The CDR3 region has the DNA TGTGCCAGCAGTTACCCTGTACGGGGGCACACCATATATTTT. The rearrangement uses TRBV6-5 and TRBJ1-3, with D possibly being TRBD1 (6 bases). V shed 2 bases and J shed 8 bases, with 13 bases lying between them. This CDR3 is built from 14 residues. Germline CDR1 is MNHEY and CDR2 is SVGAGI.

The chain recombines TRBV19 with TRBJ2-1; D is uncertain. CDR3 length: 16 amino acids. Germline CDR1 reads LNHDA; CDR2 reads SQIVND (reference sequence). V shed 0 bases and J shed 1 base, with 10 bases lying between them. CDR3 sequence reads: CASSIDLSLSYNEQFF. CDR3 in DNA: TGTGCCAGTAGTATAGATCTGAGTTTGTCCTACAATGAGCAGTTCTTC.

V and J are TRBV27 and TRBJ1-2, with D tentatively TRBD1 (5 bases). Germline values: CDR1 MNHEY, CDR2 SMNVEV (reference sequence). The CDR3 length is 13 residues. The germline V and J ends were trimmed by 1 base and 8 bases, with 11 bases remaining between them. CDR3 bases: TGTGCCAGCAGTTTATGGGCAGGGCGAGGCTACACCTTC. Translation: CASSLWAGRGYTF.

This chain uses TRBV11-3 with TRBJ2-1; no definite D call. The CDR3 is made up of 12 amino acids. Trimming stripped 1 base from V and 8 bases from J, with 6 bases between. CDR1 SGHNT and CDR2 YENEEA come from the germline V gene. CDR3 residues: CASSLVSYEQFF. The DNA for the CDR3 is TGTGCCAGCAGCTTAGTTAGTTATGAGCAGTTCTTC.

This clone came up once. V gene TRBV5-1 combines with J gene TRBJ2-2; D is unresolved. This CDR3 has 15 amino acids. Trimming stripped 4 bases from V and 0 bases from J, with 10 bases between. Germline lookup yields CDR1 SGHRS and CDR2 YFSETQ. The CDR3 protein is CASSAASSNTGELFF. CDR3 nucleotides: TGCGCCAGCAGCGCCGCGAGTTCGAACACCGGGGAGCTGTTTTTT.

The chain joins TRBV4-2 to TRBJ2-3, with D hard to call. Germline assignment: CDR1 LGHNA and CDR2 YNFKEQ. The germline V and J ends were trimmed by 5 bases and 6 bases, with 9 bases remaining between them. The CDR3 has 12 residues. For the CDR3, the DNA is TGTGCCAGCAGCACAATGTCCGATACGCAGTATTTT. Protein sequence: CASSTMSDTQYF.

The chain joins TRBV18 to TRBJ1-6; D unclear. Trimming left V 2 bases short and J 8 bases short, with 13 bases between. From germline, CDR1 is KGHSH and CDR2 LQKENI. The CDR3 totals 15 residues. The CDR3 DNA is TGTGCCAGCTCACCATCGGGAAGTCCGGATTCACCCCTCCACTTT. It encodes CASSPSGSPDSPLHF.

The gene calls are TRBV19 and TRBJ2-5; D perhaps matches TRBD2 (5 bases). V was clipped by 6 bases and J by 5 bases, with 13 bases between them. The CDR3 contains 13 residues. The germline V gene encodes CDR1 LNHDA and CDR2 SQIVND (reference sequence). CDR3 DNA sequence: TGTGCCAGTAGAAGGCTTGGGGAGGAGACCCAGTACTTC. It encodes CASRRLGEETQYF.

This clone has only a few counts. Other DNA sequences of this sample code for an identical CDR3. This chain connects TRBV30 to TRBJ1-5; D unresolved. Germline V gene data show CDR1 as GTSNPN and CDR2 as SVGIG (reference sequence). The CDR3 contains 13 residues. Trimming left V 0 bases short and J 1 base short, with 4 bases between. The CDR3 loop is CAWSVDSNQPQHF. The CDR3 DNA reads TGTGCCTGGAGTGTCGACAGCAATCAGCCCCAGCATTTT.

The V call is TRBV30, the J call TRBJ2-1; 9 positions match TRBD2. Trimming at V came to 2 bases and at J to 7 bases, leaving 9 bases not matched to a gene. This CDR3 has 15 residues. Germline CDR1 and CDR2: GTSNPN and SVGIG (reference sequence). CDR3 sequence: CAWSRMAGGMNEQFF. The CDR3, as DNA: TGTGCCTGGAGTAGGATGGCGGGAGGGATGAATGAGCAGTTCTTC.

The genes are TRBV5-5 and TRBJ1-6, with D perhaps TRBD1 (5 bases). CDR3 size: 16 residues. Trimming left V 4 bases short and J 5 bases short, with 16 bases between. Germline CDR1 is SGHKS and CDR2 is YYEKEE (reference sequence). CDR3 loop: CASSNSPDTNNSPLHF. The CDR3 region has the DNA TGTGCCAGCAGCAACTCCCCGGACACGAATAATTCACCCCTCCACTTT.